The rows below give T cell receptor beta chains drawn from one sample of a study of blood T cell repertoires in COVID-19. Produced via immunoSEQ multiplex PCR; TCRdb's table is partial and in-frame only. The sample has fewer than 250,000 clones; around 90% are singletons. Sequencing was done on a sample of PBMCs or T cells enriched from blood (not recorded which). These TCRs come from a man between 25 and 39 years old who had been exposed to COVID-19. The CDR3 runs from the conserved cysteine through the conserved F or W.

V | CDR3
TRBV18 | CASSPGQVNTEAFF
TRBV3-1/TRBV3-2 | CASSQGTGLAGKTQYF
TRBV5-1 | CASSPEGQYTEAFF
TRBV29-1 | CSVEGATEAFF
TRBV12-3/TRBV12-4 | CASSPGVLAQYF
TRBV27 | CASKTGASTGELFF
TRBV18 | CASSPLRTGEVRKTQYF
TRBV4-1 | CASSQDLLAGLRTDTQYF
TRBV5-1 | CASSSTRHNLNTEAFF
TRBV6-1 | CASSQEQGPFGYGYTF